This is a list of T cell receptor beta chains from one sample in a study of T cell clusters in autoimmune cytopenias. No DNA is given; TCRdb re-called the multiplex PCR reads and lists each CDR3 protein once. This table holds approximately 7,200 distinct CDR3 sequences. These data were also filed under a second study, of T cell repertoires in aging, cancer and after chemotherapy.

The sequencing sample was made of peripheral blood. These receptor sequences come from a human donor in good health. The CDR3 runs from the conserved cysteine through the conserved F or W. The order of the fields is J gene, V gene, clone size, CDR3 protein. Clone size, where shown, is once, few, many, or a class for clones that have expanded.

>TRBJ1-5|TRBV19|NA
CASSSQQGGGQPQHF
>TRBJ1-2|TRBV12-3/TRBV12-4|NA
CASSPPGPYGYTF
>TRBJ2-7|TRBV5-6|NA
CASSFRTGGLVQYF
>TRBJ1-4|TRBV7-9|NA
CASSLGRGNEKLFF
>TRBJ1-5|TRBV20-1|NA
CSARDGRAGNQTQHF
>TRBJ2-1|TRBV30|NA
CAWRASGLYNEQFF
>TRBJ1-4|TRBV18|NA
CASSPPGRWEKLFF
>TRBJ1-4|TRBV6-2/TRBV6-3|NA
CASSYSTGTVEKLFF
>TRBJ1-1|TRBV6-5|NA
CASSPAGLEAFF
>TRBJ2-1|TRBV5-4|NA
CASRTSGRAYNEQFF
>TRBJ2-7|TRBV18|medium-sized
CASSPPTYEQYF
>TRBJ2-5|TRBV7-9|NA
CASSLGREPYF
>TRBJ1-5|TRBV12-3/TRBV12-4|NA
CASWARTGYNQPQHF
>TRBJ1-5|TRBV18|NA
CASSPDGLGNQPQHF
>TRBJ2-1|TRBV5-4|medium-sized
CASSLDRGSSYNEQFF
>TRBJ1-2|TRBV12-3/TRBV12-4|NA
CASSPQGYGYTF
>TRBJ2-2|TRBV6-1|medium-sized
CASSAVGTGELFF
>TRBJ2-2|TRBV29-1|NA
CSGGDRGLSTGELFF
>TRBJ1-1|TRBV29-1|medium-sized
CSVGRTNMNTEAFF
>TRBJ2-3|TRBV19|medium-sized
CASSIAKGQGTDTQYF
>TRBJ1-6|TRBV6-5|medium-sized
CASSYFRQNNSPLHF
>TRBJ2-7|TRBV12-3/TRBV12-4|medium-sized
CASSWGYRYEQYF
>TRBJ1-5|TRBV10-3|NA
CAISADRVSRQPQHF
>TRBJ2-1|TRBV15|medium-sized
CATSRGPRTFF
>TRBJ2-1|TRBV6-4|NA
CASSESQGSYNEQFF
>TRBJ2-2|TRBV19|medium-sized
CASTHRAFNLGELFF
>TRBJ2-1|TRBV5-4|NA
CASSLYAAGGYNEQFF
>TRBJ2-7|TRBV6-1|medium-sized
CASSEVLYEQYF
>TRBJ1-2|TRBV11-1|medium-sized
CASSYEGTGRLGYTF
>TRBJ2-7|TRBV12-3/TRBV12-4|NA
CASRQTGVYEQYF
>TRBJ1-5|TRBV18|NA
CASSPPGGPRNQPQHF
>TRBJ2-1|TRBV27|NA
CASSFPPSYNEQFF
>TRBJ2-7|TRBV6-5|medium-sized
CASSYGGQPYYEQYF
>TRBJ1-4|TRBV27|medium-sized
CASSPTQGGAEKLFF
>TRBJ2-5|TRBV18|medium-sized
CASSLRRGETQYF
>TRBJ2-5|TRBV19|medium-sized
CASSVDRGLEVTQYF
>TRBJ1-3|TRBV18|NA
CASSPRTVSGNTIYF
>TRBJ2-7|TRBV18|NA
CASSPELAGVINEQYF
>TRBJ2-4|TRBV18|NA
CASSPGTAKNIQYF
>TRBJ2-3|TRBV30|medium-sized
CAWTVAGGADTQYF
>TRBJ1-5|TRBV19|medium-sized
CASSGTVSNQPQHF
>TRBJ2-4|TRBV18|NA
CASSSPGQGPNIQYF
>TRBJ2-7|TRBV20-1|NA
CSALTGSSYEQYF
>TRBJ2-1|TRBV7-2|NA
CASSPAGGGPQGEQFF
>TRBJ2-6|TRBV6-4|NA
CASSEGSAGANVLTF
>TRBJ1-2|TRBV6-5|medium-sized
CASSYLAGTNYGYTF
>TRBJ2-3|TRBV6-8|medium-sized
CASSLRAGLTDTQYF
>TRBJ1-2|TRBV20-1|NA
CSASKPGRGRDGYTF
>TRBJ2-3|TRBV12-3/TRBV12-4|NA
CASSPRQGAKVTSGRVGTDTQYF
>TRBJ1-5|TRBV30|medium-sized
CAWSRDSNQPQHF
>TRBJ2-7|TRBV27|NA
CASSNRDSLYHEQYF
>TRBJ2-7|TRBV6-5|large
CASSYGGSYEQYF
>TRBJ1-2|TRBV7-2|NA
CASSLDKYGYTF